This T cell receptor beta chain was observed in a study of human T cells and chemical hapten exposure. Trimming left V 6 bases short and J 5 bases short, with 11 bases between. CDR3 length: 13 amino acids. Looked up from germline, CDR1 is SNHLY and CDR2 is FYNNEI. This clonotype was seen only a few times. Its specificity is unknown. Under the authors' procedure: Individual samples carried between 23,224 and 690,600 TCRs, with approximately 100,000 as the median. Each CDR3 protein gets one entry after TCRdb re-called the RACE reads with MiXCR. The V and J calls, along with clone size, are taken from TCRdb and not from the paper's own processing. The sample yields roughly 250,000 distinct CDR3 sequences, over 8% seen once. Study-level points and caveats: TCRs at high frequency, those above 1 in 1000, did not change with DPC sensitization.

Time point described: pre-sensitization, week 0. Indicated treatment: therapeutic diphenylcyclopropenone sensitization with weekly scalp DPC. The V and J genes are TRBV2 and TRBJ1-5; no definite D call. Material: whole blood, obtained in connection with sensitization to the hapten diphenylcyclopropenone (DPC). The sequence was obtained from a middle-aged woman with alopecia areata. Some clones in this sample may be carry-over from other donors' samples. The CDR3 protein is CASSRGPYQPQHF. CDR3 nucleotide sequence: TGTGCCAGCAGCCGAGGGCCCTATCAGCCCCAGCATTTT.